Listed below are T cell receptor beta chains from one sample, sequenced in a study of a mutant IDH1 vaccine in newly diagnosed glioma. Assay: immunoSEQ multiplex PCR; the TCRdb copy retains only in-frame clones and omits some. This sample yields 85,000 to 100,000 clones, of which about 80% are seen a single time; approximately 7.4% belongs to the top ten. The sequences come from PBMCs, collected from a glioma patient treated with radiotherapy, temozolomide or both. These receptor sequences come from a woman aged 45-65 years with glioma. Each CDR3 is given with its conserved first and last residue. D genes are given only for firm matches. The listing skips clone size in some rows; elsewhere it reads once, few, many or a size class.

>TRBJ2-7|TRBV27|NA|TRBD1
CASSHDRGHEQYF
TGTGCCAGCAGCCACGACAGGGGTCACGAGCAGTACTTC
>TRBJ2-7|TRBV11-3|NA|NA
CASSLGRAYEQYF
TGTGCCAGCAGCTTGGGCAGGGCCTACGAGCAGTACTTC
>TRBJ1-2|TRBV20-1|few|NA
CSARGPYGYTF
TGCAGTGCTAGGGGACCCTATGGCTACACCTTC
>TRBJ1-2|TRBV5-1|NA|TRBD1
CASSWETGAGGYTF
TGCGCCAGCAGCTGGGAGACAGGGGCGGGAGGCTACACCTTC
>TRBJ1-2|TRBV5-1|NA|TRBD1
CASSLAAGGIYGYTF
TGCGCCAGCAGCTTGGCCGCAGGGGGCATCTATGGCTACACCTTC
>TRBJ2-7|TRBV4-1|NA|NA
CASSQDESPSYEQYF
TGCGCCAGCAGCCAAGATGAAAGCCCCTCCTACGAGCAGTACTTC
>TRBJ1-2|TRBV6-5|NA|NA
CASSYDGSSNYGYTF
TGTGCCAGCAGTTACGATGGCAGCAGCAACTATGGCTACACCTTC
>TRBJ1-6|TRBV11-2|few|NA
CASSLMQGNSPLHF
TGTGCCAGCAGCTTAATGCAGGGTAATTCACCCCTCCACTTT
>TRBJ1-6|TRBV19|NA|NA
CASREAISYNSPLHF
TGTGCCAGTAGGGAGGCCATCTCCTATAATTCACCCCTCCACTTT
>TRBJ2-7|TRBV14|once|NA
CASSQNRGRYKYF
TGTGCCAGCAGCCAAAACCGGGGCCGATACAAGTACTTC
>TRBJ1-5|TRBV2|NA|NA
CASSEMSGDQPQHF
TGTGCCAGCAGTGAAATGTCAGGGGATCAGCCCCAGCATTTT
>TRBJ1-2|TRBV29-1|NA|TRBD1
CSVRGLDGYTF
TGCAGCGTAAGGGGGCTAGATGGCTACACCTTC
>TRBJ2-2|TRBV6-5|NA|NA
CASSSNTGELFF
TGTGCCAGCAGTTCCAACACCGGGGAGCTGTTTTTT
>TRBJ2-3|TRBV5-1|NA|NA
CASSRRERDRYPDTQYF
TGCGCCAGCAGCAGGCGGGAACGGGACAGATACCCGGATACGCAGTATTTT
>TRBJ1-2|TRBV29-1|NA|TRBD1
CSAAGGPSYGYTF
TGCAGCGCAGCAGGGGGCCCCTCCTATGGCTACACCTTC
>TRBJ2-7|TRBV5-4|NA|TRBD1
CASSPRSGQVQYF
TGTGCCAGCAGCCCCAGGTCAGGACAGGTGCAGTACTTC
>TRBJ1-1|TRBV27|few|NA
CASNVQGPNTEAFF
TGTGCCAGCAACGTTCAGGGTCCTAACACTGAAGCTTTCTTT
>TRBJ1-2|TRBV28|NA|NA
CASLSNYGYTF
TGTGCCAGCCTCTCCAACTATGGCTACACCTTC
>TRBJ1-2|TRBV6-1|NA|NA
CASRPIQGGNYGYTF
TGTGCCAGCAGGCCGATACAGGGCGGGAACTATGGCTACACCTTC
>TRBJ1-2|TRBV6-5|NA|TRBD1
CASSYRTGGYGYTF
TGTGCCAGCAGTTACCGGACAGGGGGCTATGGCTACACCTTC
>TRBJ2-3|TRBV27|few|NA
CASSLITGISTADTQYF
TGTGCCAGCAGTTTAATCACGGGGATCTCAACGGCAGATACGCAGTATTTT
>TRBJ1-2|TRBV29-1|NA|TRBD1
CSSRTGDNYGYTF
TGCAGCTCCAGGACAGGGGATAACTATGGCTACACCTTC
>TRBJ1-4|TRBV5-1|NA|NA
CASSLVGDLTTNEKLFF
TGCGCCAGCAGCTTGGTTGGGGATCTTACAACTAATGAAAAACTGTTTTTT
>TRBJ1-2|TRBV19|NA|TRBD1
CASSIATGGGYTF
TGTGCCAGTAGTATAGCGACAGGGGGTGGCTACACCTTC
>TRBJ2-1|TRBV7-2|NA|NA
CASSLAPGTKNEQFF
TGTGCCAGCAGCTTAGCCCCAGGGACCAAAAATGAGCAGTTCTTC
>TRBJ2-2|TRBV13|NA|TRBD1
CASSLGLAGTGRVGELFF
TGTGCCAGCAGCTTAGGCCTGGCCGGGACAGGGAGAGTCGGGGAGCTGTTTTTT
>TRBJ1-4|TRBV5-1|once|TRBD1
CASSLGQGNEKLFF
TGCGCCAGCAGCTTGGGACAGGGCAATGAAAAACTGTTTTTT
>TRBJ2-4|TRBV5-6|NA|NA
CASSRSLAKNIQYF
TGTGCCAGCAGTCGGAGCCTAGCCAAAAACATTCAGTACTTC
>TRBJ1-2|TRBV19|NA|NA
CASIPPRTHYGYTF
TGTGCCAGTATTCCACCTCGTACCCACTATGGCTACACCTTC
>TRBJ1-2|TRBV6-4|NA|TRBD1
CASSDTDRGSGYTF
TGTGCCAGCAGTGACACGGACAGGGGTAGCGGCTACACCTTC
>TRBJ1-5|TRBV12-2|once|NA
CASRLAHGTGKCNQPQHF
TGTGCAAGTCGCTTAGCGCATGGGACAGGGAAGTGCAATCAGCCCCAGCATTTT
>TRBJ1-4|TRBV15|NA|NA
CATSGASEKLFF
TGTGCCACCTCAGGGGCGAGTGAAAAACTGTTTTTT
>TRBJ2-2|TRBV19|NA|NA
CASSISGELFF
TGTGCCAGTAGTATTAGCGGGGAGCTGTTTTTT
>TRBJ2-1|TRBV11-2|NA|NA
CASGGYNEQFF
TGTGCCAGCGGGGGGTACAATGAGCAGTTCTTC
>TRBJ1-1|TRBV25-1|once|NA
CASSESSNSEAFF
TGTGCCAGCAGTGAATCGAGCAACAGTGAAGCTTTCTTT